One TCR beta chain is described in this entry. Between the trimmed V and J ends, which lost 4 bases and 1 base, there was a span of 14 bases. Per the germline V gene, CDR1 is SGHRS and CDR2 is YFSETQ. CDR3 length: 15 residues. This sample is part of a study of blood T cell repertoires in COVID-19. This table comes from immunoSEQ multiplex PCR, and its TCRdb copy is limited to in-frame clones, with some not included. The repertoire has about half a million clones, around 85% of them found once; the top ten carry about 3%. The chain is built from TRBV5-1 and TRBJ1-1; no reliable D call. The receptor was derived from a human donor in a cohort sampled during active COVID-19. The sequencing input was peripheral blood. CDR3 nucleotide sequence: TGCGCCAGCAGCGGTTGGTACGGTGAGAACACTGAAGCTTTCTTT. This translates into CASSGWYGENTEAFF.